This T cell receptor beta chain was found in a study of blood T cell repertoires in COVID-19. Across the whole study: The study drew acute and convalescent COVID-19 samples from the United States, Italy and Spain. Sample material is recorded as cDNA or gDNA derived from T cells, B-cell-depleted T cells, or PBMCs.

How the authors handled the data: Estimates of nucleated cell counts were drawn from the amplification of reference gene primers. Sequencing was performed with immunoSEQ multiplex PCR; in TCRdb, only in-frame clones are kept and a portion is missing. The V and J calls and clone size are taken from that table; D and trimming were inferred from the DNA. The sample has about 250,000 clones, 83% seen once. V gave up 6 bases and J gave up 7 bases; unmatched junction bases: 12. The germline CDR1 and CDR2 sequences are WNHNN and SYGVQD (reference sequence). This CDR3 region has 15 residues. Material for sequencing was peripheral blood. The sequence was collected from a human donor in a cohort sampled during active COVID-19. The chain employs TRBV10-1 and TRBJ2-3; 8 bases are a match to TRBD1. CDR3 region: CASSEGGQGIYTQYF. The CDR3 DNA sequence: TGCGCCAGCAGCGAGGGAGGACAGGGAATCTATACGCAGTATTTT.